This T cell receptor (beta chain) was identified during a study of blood T cell repertoires in COVID-19. Methods used by the authors: Amplification from reference gene primers served as the basis for estimated nucleated cell counts. Assay used: immunoSEQ multiplex PCR; TCRdb lists only in-frame clones, some missing. V and J calls and clone size come straight from that table; D and trimming were deduced from the DNA. The repertoire has some 100,000 clones, roughly 88% of them found once; the top ten carry under 7.5%. Trimming removed 0 bases from V and 0 bases from J, with 9 bases in between. Germline CDR1 and CDR2: GTSNPN and SVGIG (reference sequence). The CDR3 consists of 15 residues.

The chain carries TRBV30 and TRBJ1-3; D call uncertain. This receptor was obtained from a woman aged 55-69 years with acute or convalescent COVID-19. Material: peripheral blood. In DNA, the CDR3 is TGTGCCTGGAGTGTATCGGTCAACTCTGGAAACACCATATATTTT. This encodes CAWSVSVNSGNTIYF. Supplemented by reference TRBV30 and TRBJ1-3, the full variable domain reads SQTIHQWPATLVQPVGSPLSLECTVEGTSNPNLYWYRQAAGRGLQLLFYSVGIGQISSEVPQNLSASRPQDRQFILSSKKLLLSDSGFYLCAWSVSVNSGNTIYFGEGSWLTVV.